Reported below is one T cell receptor beta chain. Germline CDR1 SGDLS, CDR2 YYNGEE. After removal of 0 bases from V and 4 bases from J, the junction contained 6 bases not matched to a gene. The CDR3 consists of 15 residues. This entry comes from a study of blood T cell repertoires in COVID-19. Background on the study: T cells, B-cell-depleted T cells, or PBMCs provided the cDNA or gDNA that served as material.

The table came from immunoSEQ multiplex PCR; TCRdb's copy has only in-frame clones and leaves some out. This repertoire shows around 70,000 clones, roughly 80% found once; its top ten account for roughly 18%. V and J are TRBV9 and TRBJ2-5; TRBD2 matches at 7 bases. The TCR was taken from a man between 65 and 80 years old who had recovered from COVID-19. Sequenced input: peripheral blood. The CDR3 is CASSVGSSGVETQYF. CDR3 nucleotide sequence: TGTGCCAGCAGCGTAGGGTCTAGCGGAGTAGAGACCCAGTACTTC. Full variable domain (outside the CDR3, taken from reference TRBV9 and TRBJ2-5): DSGVTQTPKHLITATGQRVTLRCSPRSGDLSVYWYQQSLDQGLQFLIQYYNGEERAKGNILERFSAQQFPDLHSELNLSSLELGDSALYFCASSVGSSGVETQYFGPGTRLLVL.